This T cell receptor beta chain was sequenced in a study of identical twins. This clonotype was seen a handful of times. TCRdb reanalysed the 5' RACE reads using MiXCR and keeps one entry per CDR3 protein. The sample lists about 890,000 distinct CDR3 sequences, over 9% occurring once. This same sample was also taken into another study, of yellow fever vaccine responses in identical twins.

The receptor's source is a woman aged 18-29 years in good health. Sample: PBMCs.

CDR3 DNA: TGTGCCAGCAGCTCCCGCGGGGGGGGCTTCGGGGAGCTGTTTTTT. As protein: CASSSRGGGFGELFF. This chain uses TRBV11-2 with TRBJ2-2; 9 nucleotides align to TRBD2. Trimming cost V 4 bases and J 7 bases; bases outside gene matches: 7. Germline loops: CDR1 SGHAT, CDR2 FQNNGV. CDR3 length equals 15 residues.